This T cell receptor beta chain emerged from a study of identical twins. This clonotype was counted ten times or more. TCRdb itself ran the 5' RACE reads through MiXCR, one entry per CDR3 protein. Among 640,000 or so distinct CDR3 sequences listed, 5.5% to 6.5% were seen once. Trimming removed 0 bases from V and 8 bases from J; junction bases left unmatched: 7. This CDR3 region has 15 residues. Germline V gene lookup returns CDR1 LNHNV and CDR2 YYDKDF (reference sequence). This rearrangement joins TRBV15 to TRBJ2-1, with 7 positions matching TRBD2. Material: naive T cells sorted from blood. The sequence derives from a man younger than 35 in good health. The CDR3 loop reads CATSREGGSMDEQFF. The CDR3 DNA follows: TGTGCCACCAGCAGAGAAGGCGGGAGCATGGATGAGCAGTTCTTC.